This T cell receptor (beta chain) was sequenced in a study of blood T cells in healthy people across ages. Study details: About one barcoded TCR beta cDNA was captured per two T cells.

General study findings and limits: It was not possible, with unsorted PBMCs, to conclusively compare naive and antigen-experienced cells. With naive T cell percentage, TCR beta diversity showed a strong correlation.

The junction had 7 bases not matched to a gene; V was cut back by 7 bases and J by 3 bases. CDR1 and CDR2 (germline): MNHNY, SVGAGI (reference sequence). CDR3 length: 14 amino acids. Concerning this clonotype: Its antigen remains unidentified.

Alongside a J-beta primer mix, a sample-barcoded 5' primer served in a second PCR lasting roughly 7 to 11 cycles. The yield of each sample was at least 3 million CDR3-containing paired-end reads. TCRdb called the 5' RACE reads again in MiXCR, with one record for every CDR3 protein. The sample contains some 1.6 million distinct CDR3 sequences, around 35% of which appear only once. V usage is TRBV6-6 and J usage is TRBJ2-5; 8 bases align to TRBD2. The TCR sequence derives from a woman aged 30 to 39 in good health. The sequenced material came from blood. CDR3 sequence reads: CASKEAGVEETQYF. In DNA, the CDR3 is TGTGCCAGCAAAGAAGCGGGAGTGGAAGAGACCCAGTACTTC.